The 18 T cell receptor beta chains presented below share a single source sample, sequenced in a study of blood T cell repertoires in COVID-19. Data came from immunoSEQ multiplex PCR; TCRdb stores just in-frame clones and leaves some out. The sample has 300,000 to 400,000 clones; about 88% are singletons. Sequenced material: PBMCs or T cells enriched from blood (not recorded which). These TCRs come from a woman in her twenties or thirties who had recovered from COVID-19.

The V and J genes are TRBV2 and TRBJ2-3, with a tentative D call TRBD2 (5 bases). This CDR3 contains 14 residues. Trimming took 6 bases from V and 2 from J, leaving 12 bases between them. CDR1 is SNHLY, CDR2 FYNNEI, per germline. The CDR3: CASRPGSTTDTQYF. For the CDR3, the DNA is TGTGCCAGCAGGCCGGGGTCCACCACAGATACGCAGTATTTT.

V and J are TRBV19 and TRBJ2-3; weak D call: TRBD2 (6 bases). Germline CDR1 LNHDA, CDR2 SQIVND (reference sequence). The germline V and J ends were trimmed by 5 bases and 2 bases, with 11 bases remaining between them. The CDR3 spans 14 residues. This chain's CDR3 is CASSLRDSTDTQYF. The CDR3 coding sequence is TGTGCCAGTAGTCTCCGGGACTCCACAGATACGCAGTATTTT.

This chain joins TRBV24-1 and TRBJ2-1, with 8 positions matching TRBD2. The J segment lost 4 bases and the V segment lost 7 bases, leaving 5 bases of the junction unmatched. CDR1 KGHDR and CDR2 SFDVKD come from the germline V gene. The CDR3 runs 14 residues. CDR3: CATSTSGLYNEQFF. The CDR3 DNA sequence: TGTGCCACCAGCACTAGCGGCTTATACAATGAGCAGTTCTTC.

J is TRBJ1-3 and V is TRBV19; TRBD1 matches 7 bases. The CDR3 consists of 16 residues. Germline CDR1 and CDR2: LNHDA and SQIVND (reference sequence). J gave up 4 bases and V 10 bases, and 16 bases lay outside the gene matches. The CDR3 nucleotides read TGTGCCACCCAGGGGGTGCACCTATCACAGGGAAACACCATATATTTT. Protein sequence: CATQGVHLSQGNTIYF.

V is TRBV7-2 and J is TRBJ1-2; TRBD1 agrees at 12 bases. Germline values: CDR1 SGHTA, CDR2 FQGNSA. The CDR3 runs to 15 residues. V lost 5 bases to trimming and J lost 8 bases; unmatched junction nucleotides: 9. DNA for the CDR3: TGTGCCAGCAGCCCACAGGGACAGGGGGCTAACGGCTACACCTTC. It codes for CASSPQGQGANGYTF.

The chain recombines TRBV10-3 with TRBJ1-2; possible D gene TRBD1, 6 bases. V was trimmed by 0 bases and J by 2 bases, leaving 13 bases between them. Germline V gives CDR1 ENHRY, CDR2 SYGVKD. CDR3 length equals 16 residues. The CDR3 reads CAISESRGTGNYGYTF. The CDR3 nucleotides read TGTGCCATCAGTGAGTCTAGGGGGACCGGAAACTATGGCTACACCTTC.

This chain links TRBV2 with TRBJ2-7; 11 nucleotides line up with TRBD1. J was trimmed by 0 bases and V by 3 bases; bases with no gene match: 4. Germline V gene lookup returns CDR1 SNHLY and CDR2 FYNNEI. The CDR3 runs to 16 residues. The CDR3 DNA reads as TGTGCCAGCAGTGACCCAGGGACAGGGGGCTCCTACGAGCAGTACTTC. Translated: CASSDPGTGGSYEQYF.

V is TRBV20-1 and J is TRBJ2-7; tentative D call: TRBD1 (6 bases). The V gene's germline CDR1 is DFQATT and CDR2 SNEGSKA (reference sequence). V was trimmed by 3 bases and J by 3 bases, leaving 15 bases between them. There are 14 residues in the CDR3. For the CDR3, the DNA is TGCAGTGCTAGTACGACAGGTAGTCTCTACGAGCAGTACTTC. This encodes CSASTTGSLYEQYF.

The V call is TRBV27, the J call TRBJ1-1, with D possibly matching TRBD1 (5 bases). Germline assignment: CDR1 MNHEY and CDR2 SMNVEV (reference sequence). CDR3 length: 14 residues. Trimming stripped 5 bases from V and 0 bases from J, with 10 bases between. CDR3 residues: CASSPTALNTEAFF. Written as DNA, the CDR3 is TGTGCCAGCAGTCCGACAGCCTTGAACACTGAAGCTTTCTTT.

V gene TRBV6-2 or TRBV6-3 combines with J gene TRBJ2-3; the D gene is possibly TRBD1 (6 bases). The ends were cut back, 4 bases at V and 6 bases at J, with 8 bases in the middle. The CDR3 is made up of 12 amino acids. Germline CDR1 is MNHEY and CDR2 is SVGEGT. The CDR3 DNA follows: TGTGCCAGCAGTTTCCAGGGGGATACGCAGTATTTT. It is translated as CASSFQGDTQYF.

The V gene is TRBV28, the J gene TRBJ1-1, with unresolved D. Trimming shortened V by 5 bases and J by 6 bases, and 19 bases separated the two germline ends. CDR1 and CDR2 from the germline V gene are MDHEN and SYDVKM. The CDR3 length is 15 residues. The CDR3: CASSVFKREVPEAFF. CDR3 nucleotides: TGTGCCAGCAGTGTTTTCAAACGGGAGGTACCTGAAGCTTTCTTT.

The gene calls are TRBV5-1 and TRBJ1-1; TRBD1 might be the D (5 bases). Trimming stripped 4 bases from V and 6 bases from J, with 16 bases between. Germline lookup yields CDR1 SGHRS and CDR2 YFSETQ. The CDR3 runs to 14 residues. The CDR3 DNA reads TGCGCCAGCAGCACTACCGGGACTACATCTGAAGCTTTCTTT. Translation gives CASSTTGTTSEAFF.

This rearrangement joins TRBV12-3 or TRBV12-4 to TRBJ1-2; D is ambiguous. The CDR3 extends over 12 amino acids. The germline V and J ends were trimmed by 0 bases and 5 bases, with 4 bases remaining between them. The DNA of the CDR3 is TGTGCCAGCAGTTTAGCGGCTTATGGCTACACCTTC. Translated, it gives CASSLAAYGYTF.

The V and J genes are TRBV10-3 and TRBJ1-3; D not resolved. Trimming removed 3 bases at V and 4 bases at J, with 10 bases between. Germline V gene lookup returns CDR1 ENHRY and CDR2 SYGVKD. The CDR3 runs 14 residues. The CDR3 is CAISDPRGGNTIYF. The CDR3 DNA reads as TGTGCCATCAGTGACCCGCGAGGGGGAAACACCATATATTTT.

This chain connects TRBV24-1 to TRBJ2-5; TRBD1 matches at 8 bases. The V and J ends lost 7 bases and 4 bases, in that order; junction bases with no gene match: 4. The germline V gene encodes CDR1 KGHDR and CDR2 SFDVKD. The CDR3 is 13 amino acids. CDR3 in amino acids: CATRATGGETQYF. CDR3 sequence (DNA): TGTGCCACCAGGGCAACAGGGGGAGAGACCCAGTACTTC.

The J gene is TRBJ2-1, the V gene TRBV30, with D perhaps matching TRBD1 (5 bases). The CDR3 sequence is 15 residues long. Looked up from germline, CDR1 is GTSNPN and CDR2 is SVGIG (reference sequence). Trimming removed 3 bases from V and 0 bases from J, with 12 bases in between. DNA of the CDR3: TGTGCCTGGAGCCAGGGCGGAAACTCCTACAATGAGCAGTTCTTC. Residues: CAWSQGGNSYNEQFF.

The chain couples TRBV19 to TRBJ1-5; D unclear. Germline-derived CDR1 and CDR2 are LNHDA and SQIVND (reference sequence). The CDR3 runs 13 residues. V was pared by 3 bases and J by 5 bases, with 8 bases between. CDR3 residues: CASSMKRDQPQHF. The CDR3 bases are TGTGCCAGTAGTATGAAGAGGGATCAGCCCCAGCATTTT.

V and J are TRBV9 and TRBJ2-2; unclear D gene. Germline V gene lookup returns CDR1 SGDLS and CDR2 YYNGEE. The CDR3 has 14 amino acids. Trimming stripped 4 bases from V and 1 base from J, with 8 bases between. The CDR3 region has the DNA TGTGCCAGCAGCTCCCCGGGGAACACCGGGGAGCTGTTTTTT. Translated, it gives CASSSPGNTGELFF.